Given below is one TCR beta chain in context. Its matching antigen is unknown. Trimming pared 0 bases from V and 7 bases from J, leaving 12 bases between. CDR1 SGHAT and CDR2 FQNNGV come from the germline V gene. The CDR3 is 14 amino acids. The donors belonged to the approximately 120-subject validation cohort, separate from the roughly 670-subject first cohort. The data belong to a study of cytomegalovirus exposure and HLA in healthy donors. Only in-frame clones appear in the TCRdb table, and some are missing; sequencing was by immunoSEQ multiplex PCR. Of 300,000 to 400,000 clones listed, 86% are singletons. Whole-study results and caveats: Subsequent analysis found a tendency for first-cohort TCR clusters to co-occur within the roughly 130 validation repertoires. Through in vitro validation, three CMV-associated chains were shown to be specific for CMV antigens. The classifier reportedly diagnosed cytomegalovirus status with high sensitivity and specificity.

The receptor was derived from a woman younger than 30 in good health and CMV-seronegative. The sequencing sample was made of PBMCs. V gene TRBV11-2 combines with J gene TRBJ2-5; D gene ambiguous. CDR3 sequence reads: CASSLDLPPRTQYF. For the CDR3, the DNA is TGTGCCAGCAGCTTAGATCTACCCCCCCGGACCCAGTACTTC.